A single T cell receptor (beta chain) is shown here with its context. The antigen is not known. V dropped 4 bases and J dropped 2 bases, with 12 bases sitting between them. CDR1 is LNHDA, CDR2 SQIVND, per germline (reference sequence). The CDR3 runs 14 residues. The entry originates in a study of T cell responses to AZD1222 COVID-19 vaccine. Generated by immunoSEQ multiplex PCR, the TCRdb table keeps only in-frame clones and is missing some. The repertoire holds more than 110,000 clones, under 95% seen once, with roughly 9% in the top ten. Whole-study results and caveats: Repertoire sampling occurred only after the peak T cell response. Clonal diversity may have been underestimated, and the donors were mostly white British, with more females than males. In the spike-specific TCR repertoire, nearly half reportedly target unmutated variant regions.

The rearrangement links TRBV19 to TRBJ2-7; D is unresolved. The sequence came from an adult in good health. The sample was peripheral blood, taken on day 0 of AZD1222 vaccination. The CDR3 DNA is TGTGCCAGTAGTAGGACCCTCGCAACCTACGAGCAGTACTTC. This codes for CASSRTLATYEQYF.